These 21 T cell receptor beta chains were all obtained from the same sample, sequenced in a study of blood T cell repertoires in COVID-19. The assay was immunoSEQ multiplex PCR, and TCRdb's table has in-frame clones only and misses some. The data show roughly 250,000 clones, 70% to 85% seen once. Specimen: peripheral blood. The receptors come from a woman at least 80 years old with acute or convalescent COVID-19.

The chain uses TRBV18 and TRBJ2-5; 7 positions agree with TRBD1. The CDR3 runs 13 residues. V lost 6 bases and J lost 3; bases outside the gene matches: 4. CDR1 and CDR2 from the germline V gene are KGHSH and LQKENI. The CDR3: CASSPGTEETQYF. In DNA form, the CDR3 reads TGTGCCAGCTCGCCCGGGACAGAAGAGACCCAGTACTTC.

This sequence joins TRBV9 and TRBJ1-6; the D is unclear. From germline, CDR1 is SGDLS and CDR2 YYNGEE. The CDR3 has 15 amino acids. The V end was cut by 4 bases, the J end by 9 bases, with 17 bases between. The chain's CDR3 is CASSPRLGSSSPLHF. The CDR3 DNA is TGTGCCAGCAGCCCCCGTTTAGGGAGTAGTTCACCCCTCCACTTT.

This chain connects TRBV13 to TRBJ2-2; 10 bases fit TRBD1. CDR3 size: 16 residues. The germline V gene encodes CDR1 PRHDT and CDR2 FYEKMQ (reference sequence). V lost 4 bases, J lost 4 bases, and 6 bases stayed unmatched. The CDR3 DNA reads TGTGCCAGCAGCTCCGGAAGACAGGGGGCCACCGGGGAGCTGTTTTTT. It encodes CASSSGRQGATGELFF.

In DNA form, the CDR3 reads TGTGCCAGCAGCGTAGTTCGGGTGTACAGGGGAAACCAGCCCCAGCATTTT. Amino acid sequence: CASSVVRVYRGNQPQHF. The gene calls are TRBV9 and TRBJ1-5; TRBD1 aligns across 7 bases. CDR3 length equals 17 residues. The germline V gene encodes CDR1 SGDLS and CDR2 YYNGEE. V was clipped by 0 bases and J by 7 bases; unmatched bases: 13. The full variable domain, rest sourced from reference TRBV9 and TRBJ1-5, is DSGVTQTPKHLITATGQRVTLRCSPRSGDLSVYWYQQSLDQGLQFLIQYYNGEERAKGNILERFSAQQFPDLHSELNLSSLELGDSALYFCASSVVRVYRGNQPQHFGDGTRLSIL.

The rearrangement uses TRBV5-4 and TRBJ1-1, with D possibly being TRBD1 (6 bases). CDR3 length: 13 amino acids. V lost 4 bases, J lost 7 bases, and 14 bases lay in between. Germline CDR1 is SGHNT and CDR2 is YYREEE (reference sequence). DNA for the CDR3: TGTGCCAGCAGCGGGTTTGGACAGATTGAAGCTTTCTTT. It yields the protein CASSGFGQIEAFF.

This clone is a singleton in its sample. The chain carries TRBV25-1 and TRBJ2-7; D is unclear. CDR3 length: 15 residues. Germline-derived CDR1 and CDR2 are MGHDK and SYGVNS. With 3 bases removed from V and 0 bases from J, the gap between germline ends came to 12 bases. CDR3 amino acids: CASSDLGPYSYEQYF. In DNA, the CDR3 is TGTGCCAGCAGTGATCTGGGCCCTTACTCCTACGAGCAGTACTTC.

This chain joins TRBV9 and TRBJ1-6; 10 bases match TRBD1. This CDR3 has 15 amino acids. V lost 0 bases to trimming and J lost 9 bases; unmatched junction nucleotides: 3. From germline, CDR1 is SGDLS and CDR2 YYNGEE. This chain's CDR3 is CASSVGRTGGSPLHF. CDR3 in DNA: TGTGCCAGCAGCGTAGGACGGACAGGGGGTTCACCCCTCCACTTT.

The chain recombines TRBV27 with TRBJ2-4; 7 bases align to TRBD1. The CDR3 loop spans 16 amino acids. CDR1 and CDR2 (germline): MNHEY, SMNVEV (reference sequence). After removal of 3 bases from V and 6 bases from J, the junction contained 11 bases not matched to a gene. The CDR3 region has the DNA TGTGCCAGCAGTTTCTCAAGGACAGGCGGAGGAAACATTCAGTACTTC. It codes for CASSFSRTGGGNIQYF.

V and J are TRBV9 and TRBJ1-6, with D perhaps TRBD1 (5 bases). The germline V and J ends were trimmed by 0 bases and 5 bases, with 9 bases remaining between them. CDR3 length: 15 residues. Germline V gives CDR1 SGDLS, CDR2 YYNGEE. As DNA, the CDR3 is TGTGCCAGCAGCGTAGGTCGCAGGGATAATTCACCCCTCCACTTT. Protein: CASSVGRRDNSPLHF.

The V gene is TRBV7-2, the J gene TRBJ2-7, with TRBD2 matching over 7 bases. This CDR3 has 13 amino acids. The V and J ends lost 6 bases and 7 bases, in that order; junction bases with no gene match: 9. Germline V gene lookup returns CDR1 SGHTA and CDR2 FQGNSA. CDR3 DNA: TGTGCCAGCAGACAAACGGGGGGAGGGGAGCAGTACTTC. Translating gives CASRQTGGGEQYF.

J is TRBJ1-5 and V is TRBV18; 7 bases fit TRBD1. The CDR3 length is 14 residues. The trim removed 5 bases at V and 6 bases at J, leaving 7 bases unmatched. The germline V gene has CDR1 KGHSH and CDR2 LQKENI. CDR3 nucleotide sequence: TGTGCCAGCTCATCTGGGACAGTTGGTCAGCCCCAGCATTTT. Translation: CASSSGTVGQPQHF.

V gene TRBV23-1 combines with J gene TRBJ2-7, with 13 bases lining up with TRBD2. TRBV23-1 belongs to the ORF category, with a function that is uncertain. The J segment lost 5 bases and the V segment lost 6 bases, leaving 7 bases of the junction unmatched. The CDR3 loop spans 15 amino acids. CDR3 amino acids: CASRRTSGSFDEQYF. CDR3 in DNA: TGCGCCAGCAGGAGGACTAGCGGGAGTTTCGACGAGCAGTACTTC.

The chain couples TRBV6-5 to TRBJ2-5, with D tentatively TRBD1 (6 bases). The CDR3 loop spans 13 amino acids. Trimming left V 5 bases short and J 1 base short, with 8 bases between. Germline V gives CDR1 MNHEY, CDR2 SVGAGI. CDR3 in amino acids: CASSPQGQETQYF. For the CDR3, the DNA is TGTGCCAGCAGTCCACAGGGCCAAGAGACCCAGTACTTC.

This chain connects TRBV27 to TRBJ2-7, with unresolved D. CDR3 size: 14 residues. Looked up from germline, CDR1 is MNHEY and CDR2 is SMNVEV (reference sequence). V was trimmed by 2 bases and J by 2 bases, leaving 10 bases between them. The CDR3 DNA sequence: TGTGCCAGCAGTTTAGGAGCTGGAGCCTACGAGCAGTACTTC. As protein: CASSLGAGAYEQYF.

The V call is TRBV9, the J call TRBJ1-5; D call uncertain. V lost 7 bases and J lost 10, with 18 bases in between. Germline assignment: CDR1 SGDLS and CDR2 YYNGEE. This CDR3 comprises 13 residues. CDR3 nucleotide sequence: TGTGCCAGCGGAGGCACTCCTGGTGGTCCCCAGCATTTT. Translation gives CASGGTPGGPQHF.

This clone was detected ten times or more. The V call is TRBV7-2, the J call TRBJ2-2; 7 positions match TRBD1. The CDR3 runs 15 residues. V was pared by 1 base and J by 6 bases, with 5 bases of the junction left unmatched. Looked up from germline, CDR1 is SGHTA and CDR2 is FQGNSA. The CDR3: CASSLGVRGPGELFF. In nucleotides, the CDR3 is TGTGCCAGCAGCTTAGGGGTGAGGGGGCCCGGGGAGCTGTTTTTT.

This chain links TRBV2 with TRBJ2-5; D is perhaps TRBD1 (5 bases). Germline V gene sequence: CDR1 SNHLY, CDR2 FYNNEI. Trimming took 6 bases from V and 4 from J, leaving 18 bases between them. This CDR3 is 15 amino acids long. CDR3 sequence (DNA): TGTGCCAGCAGACCCCAAGGGGCCTTTGGAGAGACCCAGTACTTC. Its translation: CASRPQGAFGETQYF.

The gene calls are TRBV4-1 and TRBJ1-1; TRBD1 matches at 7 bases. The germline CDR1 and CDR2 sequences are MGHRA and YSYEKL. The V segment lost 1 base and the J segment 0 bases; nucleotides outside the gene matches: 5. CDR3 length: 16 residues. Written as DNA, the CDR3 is TGCGCCAGCAGCCAAGGAGGTAGGGGGCTGAACACTGAAGCTTTCTTT. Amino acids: CASSQGGRGLNTEAFF.

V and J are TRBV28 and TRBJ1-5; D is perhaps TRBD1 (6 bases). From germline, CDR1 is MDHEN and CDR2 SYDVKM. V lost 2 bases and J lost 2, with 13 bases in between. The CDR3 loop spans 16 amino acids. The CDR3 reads CASSLGSRGGNQPQHF. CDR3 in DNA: TGTGCCAGCAGTTTAGGTTCCAGGGGAGGCAATCAGCCCCAGCATTTT.

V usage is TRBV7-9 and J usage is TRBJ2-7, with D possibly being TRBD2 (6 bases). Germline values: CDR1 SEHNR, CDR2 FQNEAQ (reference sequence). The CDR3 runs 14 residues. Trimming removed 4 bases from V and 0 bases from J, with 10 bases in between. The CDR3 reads CASSYTGDSYEQYF. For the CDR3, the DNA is TGTGCCAGCAGCTACACGGGGGACTCCTACGAGCAGTACTTC. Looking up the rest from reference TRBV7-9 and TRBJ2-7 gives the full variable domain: DTGVSQNPRHKITKRGQNVTFRCDPISEHNRLYWYRQTLGQGPEFLTYFQNEAQLEKSRLLSDRFSAERPKGSFSTLEIQRTEQGDSAMYLCASSYTGDSYEQYFGPGTRLTVT.

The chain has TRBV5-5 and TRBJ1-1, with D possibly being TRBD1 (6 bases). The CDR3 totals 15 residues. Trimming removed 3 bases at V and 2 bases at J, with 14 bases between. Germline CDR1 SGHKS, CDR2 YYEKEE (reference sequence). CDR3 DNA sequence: TGTGCCAGCAGCTCCTCGACAGGATCAAACACTGAAGCTTTCTTT. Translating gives CASSSSTGSNTEAFF.